This paragraph covers one T cell receptor beta chain sequence. As yet, its antigen is unknown. V was clipped by 5 bases and J by 4 bases, with 12 bases between them. Germline loops: CDR1 SGHTA, CDR2 FQGNSA. This CDR3 has 15 amino acids. TCRdb keeps only in-frame clones here, not all; method: immunoSEQ multiplex PCR. The sample shows tens of thousands of clones, about 88% of them seen only once. Brentuximab vedotin exposure varied among the patients, all of whom had relapsed after autologous stem cell transplantation. The entry originates in a study of PD-1 blockade in classical Hodgkin lymphoma. Study findings and constraints: Newly diagnosed patients reportedly had lower baseline TCR diversity than healthy donors. The causes of the repertoire differences, possibly disease activity or prior therapy, remain undefined. The diversity seen at baseline in complete responders resembled that of newly diagnosed patients.

The sequence was collected from a human donor with classical Hodgkin lymphoma. Sequencing was performed on peripheral blood mononuclear cells (PBMCs), taken before the second cycle of nivolumab. The chain is built from TRBV7-2 and TRBJ2-6; D is possibly TRBD1 (6 bases). The CDR3 is CASSQQGAGANVLTF. Written as DNA, the CDR3 is TGTGCCAGCAGCCAACAGGGTGCCGGGGCCAACGTCCTGACTTTC.